This TCR beta chain appears in the sequencing data of a study of T cells after yellow fever vaccination. It was through 5'RACE template switching that TCR cDNA was made, with a universal primer site and UMIs added. One entry per CDR3 protein, called by TCRdb with MiXCR from the 5' RACE reads. The data hold some 240,000 distinct CDR3 sequences, with approximately 3.5% observed a single time. The CDR3 contains 14 residues. Trimming stripped 3 bases from V and 5 bases from J, with 14 bases between. Germline V gene lookup returns CDR1 SGHDT and CDR2 YYEEEE. Study conclusions and caveats: Abundant clonotypes from the bulk population could get into FACS-sorted repertoires as contaminants. CD4 and CD8 compartments shared a small share of clonotypes. Post-booster repertoires contained most primary-vaccination clones again (about 95% CD4, 85% to 90% CD8).

With regard to this clonotype: Its target is not known.

This sequence originates from a man younger than 35 who received the YFV17D yellow fever vaccine. The specimen comprised PBMCs, sampled 15 days after the yellow fever booster vaccination. The chain uses TRBV5-6 and TRBJ1-1, with D uncertain. CDR3 DNA: TGTGCCAGCAGCTCGGGGATGATGGGAACTGAAGCTTTCTTT. Translated, it gives CASSSGMMGTEAFF.